The T cell receptor beta chain under discussion was sequenced for a study of blood T cell repertoires in COVID-19. Study overall: Material from acute and convalescent COVID-19 was sourced from the United States, Italy and Spain. PBMCs, B-cell-depleted T cells, or T cells provided the cDNA or gDNA that made up the material.

V shed 7 bases and J shed 4 bases, with 13 bases lying between them. Germline V lookup: CDR1 MNHEY, CDR2 SVGAGI. The CDR3 spans 13 residues. About this clone: The same CDR3 also results from other DNA sequences found in this sample.

As processed by the authors: Amplification of reference gene primers provided the estimated nucleated cell counts. Some clones are missing from TCRdb's copy, which holds only in-frame ones; the method was immunoSEQ multiplex PCR. Clone size and the V and J calls come from that table; the DNA yielded D and trimming. In the table there are over 95,000 clones, roughly 80% of which are singletons. The sequencing sample was made of peripheral blood. The source is a man between 50 and 59 years old with acute or convalescent COVID-19. This sequence joins TRBV6-5 and TRBJ1-1, with TRBD1 as a possible D gene (5 bases). This CDR3 reads CASMRGGSTEAFF. The CDR3 coding sequence is TGTGCCAGCATGAGGGGAGGGAGCACTGAAGCTTTCTTT.